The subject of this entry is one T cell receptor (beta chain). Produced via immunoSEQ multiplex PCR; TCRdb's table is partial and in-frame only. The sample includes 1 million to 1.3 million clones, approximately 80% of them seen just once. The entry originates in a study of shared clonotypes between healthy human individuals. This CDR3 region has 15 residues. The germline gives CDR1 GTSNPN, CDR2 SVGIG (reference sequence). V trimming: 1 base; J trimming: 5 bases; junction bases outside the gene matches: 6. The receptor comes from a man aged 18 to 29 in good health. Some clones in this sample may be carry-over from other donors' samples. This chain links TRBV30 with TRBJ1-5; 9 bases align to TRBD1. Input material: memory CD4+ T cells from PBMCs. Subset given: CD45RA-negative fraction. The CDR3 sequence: CAWSANRGLDQPQHF. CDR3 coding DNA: TGTGCCTGGAGTGCTAACAGGGGGCTGGATCAGCCCCAGCATTTT.